These T cell receptor beta chains were read from a single sample in a study of shared clonotypes between healthy human individuals. The assay was immunoSEQ multiplex PCR, and TCRdb's table has in-frame clones only and misses some. Altogether 450,000 to 550,000 clones are present, 79% being singletons, with the ten largest covering 13%. Sequenced material: PBMCs. All receptors derive from a woman in her forties in good health. Some clones in this sample may be carry-over from other donors' samples. Both conserved end residues are part of each CDR3. A D gene is named only where the DNA matches it firmly. The size entry is marked missing in some rows and otherwise reads once, few, many or a size class.

v_gene	abundance	len	d_gene	j_gene	CDR3nt	CDR3aa
TRBV5-1	NA	16	NA	TRBJ2-3	TGCGCCAGCAGCTTGGCCCCAGCGCCTAACACAGATACGCAGTATTTT	CASSLAPAPNTDTQYF
TRBV9	NA	17	NA	TRBJ2-3	TGTGCCAGCAGCGTAGGGGGGGCCCCGCAGGGCACAGATACGCAGTATTTT	CASSVGGAPQGTDTQYF
TRBV5-4	NA	15	NA	TRBJ2-3	TGTGCCAGCAGCTTGGGGCAGATCAGCACAGATACGCAGTATTTT	CASSLGQISTDTQYF
TRBV5-1	once	12	NA	TRBJ2-1	TGCGCCAGCAGCTTGGGCCACAATGAGCAGTTCTTC	CASSLGHNEQFF
TRBV5-4	NA	15	NA	TRBJ2-7	TGTGCCAGCAGCCCCGGAGGGGCGAGCTCCTACGAGCAGTACTTC	CASSPGGASSYEQYF
TRBV4-2	NA	16	NA	TRBJ2-7	TGTGCCAGCAGCCAATCGGGCCTGGGCGCTTACTACGAGCAGTACTTC	CASSQSGLGAYYEQYF
TRBV2	NA	15	NA	TRBJ2-4	TGTGCCAGCAGTGAACGGATGCTAGCCAAAAACATTCAGTACTTC	CASSERMLAKNIQYF
TRBV15	NA	16	TRBD2	TRBJ2-1	TGTGCCACCAGCAGCACTGCGGGAGGGCCCTCTCTCGAGCAGTTCTTC	CATSSTAGGPSLEQFF
TRBV6-1	NA	16	NA	TRBJ1-4	TGTGCCAGCAGTGAAAGCCCCACGGCCCCTAATGAAAAACTGTTTTTT	CASSESPTAPNEKLFF
TRBV30	NA	14	NA	TRBJ1-6	TGTGCCTGGAGTGGAGGACAGATCAATTCACCCCTCCACTTT	CAWSGGQINSPLHF
TRBV5-1	NA	16	NA	TRBJ2-2	TGCGCCAGCAGCCCCCCTAGGGAGGCGAACACCGGGGAGCTGTTTTTT	CASSPPREANTGELFF
TRBV28	many	15	TRBD2	TRBJ2-1	TGTGCCAGCAGTTTAGCGGGAGGTAGCTACAATGAGCAGTTCTTC	CASSLAGGSYNEQFF
TRBV5-1	NA	19	TRBD2	TRBJ2-3	TGCGCCAGCAGCTTGGAGCTCCGGACTAGCGGGGCTAGCACAGATACGCAGTATTTT	CASSLELRTSGASTDTQYF
TRBV7-6	NA	13	NA	TRBJ2-7	TGTGCCAGCAGCGCACGCCCCAGAATCGAGCAGTACTTC	CASSARPRIEQYF
TRBV2	NA	17	TRBD2	TRBJ2-2	TGTGCCAGCAGGGTATCTAGCGGGAGGGCCGGCACCGGGGAGACATTTTTT	CASRVSSGRAGTGETFF
TRBV7-2	NA	15	NA	TRBJ2-3	TGTGCCAGCAGCTTTATGGGATCAAACACAGATACGCAGTATTTT	CASSFMGSNTDTQYF
TRBV5-5	NA	16	NA	TRBJ1-1	TGTGCCAGCACCCCCTGGGAGAGGTTCAGAGACACTGAAGCTTTCTTT	CASTPWERFRDTEAFF